This entry is about one T cell receptor beta chain. In the study's own analysis: The authors estimated nucleated cell counts from reference gene primer amplification. The protocol was immunoSEQ multiplex PCR, while the TCRdb copy is restricted to in-frame clones and leaves out a portion. Clonal size and the V and J genes are those of that table, whereas D and trimming came from the DNA. Of hundreds of thousands of clones listed, around 90% were seen once; the top ten hold 2% to 2.5%. Which cohort a participant joined came from the clinical history participants gave. The data stem from a study of blood T cell repertoires in COVID-19. On the study more broadly: Samples taken during acute and convalescent COVID-19 were collected in the United States, Italy and Spain. The cDNA or gDNA used as material had been derived from T cells, B-cell-depleted T cells, or PBMCs.

The V gene's germline CDR1 is KGHDR and CDR2 SFDVKD. V lost 3 bases and J lost 4, with 17 bases in between. This CDR3 is 17 amino acids long. Sequenced: PBMCs or T cells enriched from blood (not recorded which). The chain combines TRBV24-1 with TRBJ2-2, with a possible D match to TRBD2 (6 bases). The TCR comes from a woman in her forties with acute COVID-19. The CDR3 DNA follows: TGTGCCACCAGTGATGGAGGGTCTCTGACCTCCACCGGGGAGCTGTTTTTT. This codes for CATSDGGSLTSTGELFF.